This TCR beta chain was profiled in a study of T cells expressing NK-cell markers. Reanalyzing the 5' RACE reads, TCRdb keeps one entry per CDR3 protein, without DNA. The table for this sample gives about 5,000 distinct CDR3 sequences. The CDR3 consists of 14 residues. The sequencing input was blood T cells: a sorted CD56 or NKG2C T cell subset, CD4+ or CD8+ T cells, or bulk PBMC T cells (not recorded which). This clonotype was sampled from a man aged 18 to 30 in good health. The chain joins TRBV12-3 or TRBV12-4 to TRBJ2-1; TCRdb reports TRBD1, a call that lacks DNA to check it against. The chain's CDR3 is CASSFRGSYNEQFF.